These T cell receptor beta chains were read from a single sample in a study of blood T cell repertoires in COVID-19. Only in-frame clones appear in the TCRdb table, and some are missing; sequencing was by immunoSEQ multiplex PCR. Counted here are over 100,000 clones, around 89% occurring once; the ten biggest clones make up more than 3.5%. Sequencing was done on a sample of peripheral blood. Receptor source: a man in his fifties or sixties with COVID-19, enrolled during active disease. The CDR3 runs from the conserved cysteine through the conserved F or W. Each record gives: V gene, clone size, D gene, J gene, CDR3 DNA, CDR3 protein. D genes are given only for firm matches. A row's size may be missing; if present it is once, few, many or a size class.

v_gene: TRBV5-1
abundance: few
d_gene: .
j_gene: TRBJ2-3
CDR3nt: TGCGCCAGCAGCTTGGGTGGGGGCGGAGATACGCAGTATTTT
CDR3aa: CASSLGGGGDTQYF

v_gene: TRBV12-3/TRBV12-4
abundance: .
d_gene: .
j_gene: TRBJ1-1
CDR3nt: TGTGCCAGCAGTCCGGGACTGATTGAAGCTTTCTTT
CDR3aa: CASSPGLIEAFF

v_gene: TRBV5-4
abundance: once
d_gene: TRBD1
j_gene: TRBJ1-2
CDR3nt: TGTGCCAGCAGCTTGGGAGGTTCGGACAGGGGAAACTATGGCTACACCTTC
CDR3aa: CASSLGGSDRGNYGYTF

v_gene: TRBV14
abundance: .
d_gene: .
j_gene: TRBJ2-7
CDR3nt: TGTGCCAGCAGCCAAAGCACTGTTCAGGGCGAGCAGTACTTC
CDR3aa: CASSQSTVQGEQYF

v_gene: TRBV4-3
abundance: once
d_gene: .
j_gene: TRBJ1-1
CDR3nt: TGCGCCAGCAGCCAAGAGGTCAGGTACACTGAAGCTTTCTTT
CDR3aa: CASSQEVRYTEAFF

v_gene: TRBV5-1
abundance: .
d_gene: TRBD1
j_gene: TRBJ2-7
CDR3nt: TGCGCCAGCAGCTTGGGGGGGACAGCCTACGAGCAGTACTTC
CDR3aa: CASSLGGTAYEQYF

v_gene: TRBV7-3
abundance: .
d_gene: TRBD1
j_gene: TRBJ1-3
CDR3nt: TGTGCCAGCAGCCGATACACAGGGGACACCATATATTTT
CDR3aa: CASSRYTGDTIYF

v_gene: TRBV18
abundance: .
d_gene: .
j_gene: TRBJ1-5
CDR3nt: TGTGCCAGCTCACCTATAGGGGATCGGAATCAGCCCCAGCATTTT
CDR3aa: CASSPIGDRNQPQHF

v_gene: TRBV3-1/TRBV3-2
abundance: .
d_gene: TRBD2
j_gene: TRBJ2-2
CDR3nt: TGTGCCAGCAGCCAAGGTGTTCGGGCGGGGGTTCTCACCGGGGAGCTGTTTTTT
CDR3aa: CASSQGVRAGVLTGELFF

v_gene: TRBV18
abundance: .
d_gene: .
j_gene: TRBJ2-1
CDR3nt: TGTGCCAGCTCACCACGTAGTACAGCGGATGAGCAGTTCTTC
CDR3aa: CASSPRSTADEQFF

v_gene: TRBV25-1
abundance: .
d_gene: .
j_gene: TRBJ2-3
CDR3nt: TGTGCCAGCAGTAAGGGGGATGGCACAGATACGCAGTATTTT
CDR3aa: CASSKGDGTDTQYF

v_gene: TRBV6-5
abundance: .
d_gene: TRBD2
j_gene: TRBJ2-1
CDR3nt: TGTGCCAGCAGTTACCAGCGGGGGGCCCCTAATGAGCAGTTCTTC
CDR3aa: CASSYQRGAPNEQFF

v_gene: TRBV6-5
abundance: .
d_gene: .
j_gene: TRBJ2-4
CDR3nt: TGTGCCAGCAGAGAGACAGGTTTAGCCAAAAACATTCAGTACTTC
CDR3aa: CASRETGLAKNIQYF

v_gene: TRBV30
abundance: .
d_gene: TRBD1
j_gene: TRBJ1-6
CDR3nt: TGTGCCTGGAGTGTAGGGCCAAGGGGACAGCGACTCTATAATTCACCCCTCCACTTT
CDR3aa: CAWSVGPRGQRLYNSPLHF

v_gene: TRBV4-1
abundance: .
d_gene: .
j_gene: TRBJ1-1
CDR3nt: TGCGCCAGCACCCCGAGGGGGGGACTGAACACTGAAGCTTTCTTT
CDR3aa: CASTPRGGLNTEAFF

v_gene: TRBV19
abundance: .
d_gene: .
j_gene: TRBJ1-1
CDR3nt: TGTGCCAGTAGTTTCGACCGGAGGGAGGGCACTGAAGCTTTCTTT
CDR3aa: CASSFDRREGTEAFF

v_gene: TRBV7-9
abundance: .
d_gene: .
j_gene: TRBJ2-3
CDR3nt: TGTGCCAGCAGCACGGGACAAGTTCTCCATACGCAGTATTTT
CDR3aa: CASSTGQVLHTQYF

v_gene: TRBV18
abundance: .
d_gene: TRBD1
j_gene: TRBJ2-7
CDR3nt: TGTGCCAGCTCACCTGGGCCTACAGGGGCCGAGCAGTACTTC
CDR3aa: CASSPGPTGAEQYF

v_gene: TRBV5-6
abundance: .
d_gene: TRBD1
j_gene: TRBJ1-3
CDR3nt: TGTGCCAGCAGCTTGTTGGGGACAGGGGATGTACGCACCATATATTTT
CDR3aa: CASSLLGTGDVRTIYF

v_gene: TRBV2
abundance: .
d_gene: TRBD1
j_gene: TRBJ1-5
CDR3nt: TGTGCCAGCAGTCCGACAGGGGGAAGCAATCAGCCCCAGCATTTT
CDR3aa: CASSPTGGSNQPQHF

v_gene: TRBV7-9
abundance: once
d_gene: .
j_gene: TRBJ2-5
CDR3nt: TGTGCCAGCAGCTTATCATCGGGGGAAGAGACCCAGTACTTC
CDR3aa: CASSLSSGEETQYF

v_gene: TRBV6-2/TRBV6-3
abundance: .
d_gene: TRBD2
j_gene: TRBJ2-1
CDR3nt: TGTGCCAGCAGTTACTCAGTTCGGGGTAGCGGGGGGCCTGCCCGAAATGAGCAGTTCTTC
CDR3aa: CASSYSVRGSGGPARNEQFF

v_gene: TRBV15
abundance: once
d_gene: .
j_gene: TRBJ2-7
CDR3nt: TGTGCCACCAGCAGCCCGAGACAACTCTCCTACGAGCAGTACTTC
CDR3aa: CATSSPRQLSYEQYF

v_gene: TRBV7-2
abundance: .
d_gene: .
j_gene: TRBJ2-3
CDR3nt: TGTGCCAGCAGCCCGTACTCAGATACGCAGTATTTT
CDR3aa: CASSPYSDTQYF

v_gene: TRBV5-6
abundance: .
d_gene: .
j_gene: TRBJ1-5
CDR3nt: TGTGCCAGCAGCTTGGCCTCGGCGGGCTATAGCAATCAGCCCCAGCATTTT
CDR3aa: CASSLASAGYSNQPQHF

v_gene: TRBV23-1
abundance: .
d_gene: TRBD1
j_gene: TRBJ1-4
CDR3nt: TGCGCCAGCAGTCACCTCGCCTCCTTGACAGGGGGCGCAGATGAAAAACTGTTTTTT
CDR3aa: CASSHLASLTGGADEKLFF

v_gene: TRBV4-2
abundance: .
d_gene: TRBD1
j_gene: TRBJ2-7
CDR3nt: TGTGCCAGCAGCCAAGGAGGGACAGGGGGATTATACGAGCAGTACTTC
CDR3aa: CASSQGGTGGLYEQYF

v_gene: TRBV2
abundance: .
d_gene: TRBD1
j_gene: TRBJ2-6
CDR3nt: TGTGCCAGCAACCTGGACAGGGCATTGGGAGGGGCCAACGTCCTGACTTTC
CDR3aa: CASNLDRALGGANVLTF

v_gene: TRBV5-4
abundance: .
d_gene: TRBD2
j_gene: TRBJ2-2
CDR3nt: TGTGCCAGCAGCACGACTAGCGGGGGGCAGGGCGGGGAGCTGTTTTTT
CDR3aa: CASSTTSGGQGGELFF

v_gene: TRBV7-6
abundance: .
d_gene: .
j_gene: TRBJ1-1
CDR3nt: TGTGCCAGCAGCGCCCAGTCGAACACTGAAGCTTTCTTT
CDR3aa: CASSAQSNTEAFF

v_gene: TRBV28
abundance: .
d_gene: .
j_gene: TRBJ1-1
CDR3nt: TGTGCCAGTAGTCCAGGGCCCCAAGCTTTCTTT
CDR3aa: CASSPGPQAFF

v_gene: TRBV15
abundance: .
d_gene: .
j_gene: TRBJ2-5
CDR3nt: TGTGCCACCAGCAGAGGGGAGCAGGGGGGTCTGGCCCAGTACTTC
CDR3aa: CATSRGEQGGLAQYF

v_gene: TRBV19
abundance: .
d_gene: .
j_gene: TRBJ2-4
CDR3nt: TGTGCCAGTAGTATAGACAGGGGTGACATTCAGTACTTC
CDR3aa: CASSIDRGDIQYF

v_gene: TRBV11-2
abundance: .
d_gene: .
j_gene: TRBJ2-5
CDR3nt: TGTGCCAGCAGCTTACGAGAGACCCAGTACTTC
CDR3aa: CASSLRETQYF

v_gene: TRBV6-5
abundance: once
d_gene: TRBD1
j_gene: TRBJ1-6
CDR3nt: TGTGCCAGCGTCCGGGACAGGGATAATTCACCCCTCCACTTT
CDR3aa: CASVRDRDNSPLHF

v_gene: TRBV3-1/TRBV3-2
abundance: .
d_gene: .
j_gene: TRBJ1-2
CDR3nt: TGTGCCAGCAGCCAAGTGGCAGGTGTGAACTATGGCTACACCTTC
CDR3aa: CASSQVAGVNYGYTF

v_gene: TRBV7-9
abundance: few
d_gene: TRBD1
j_gene: TRBJ1-3
CDR3nt: TGTGCCAGCAGCCCGACAGGGACCTCTGGAAACACCATATATTTT
CDR3aa: CASSPTGTSGNTIYF

v_gene: TRBV7-2
abundance: .
d_gene: TRBD1
j_gene: TRBJ2-5
CDR3nt: TGTGCCAGCAGCCCCCCCCAGGGGGTCAGGGAGACCCAGTACTTC
CDR3aa: CASSPPQGVRETQYF

v_gene: TRBV5-1
abundance: .
d_gene: .
j_gene: TRBJ1-4
CDR3nt: TGCGCCAGCAGCTTGCAGGGCCCGGCTAATGAAAAACTGTTTTTT
CDR3aa: CASSLQGPANEKLFF

v_gene: TRBV6-1
abundance: .
d_gene: .
j_gene: TRBJ1-4
CDR3nt: TGTGCCAGCAGTGGGAAAACGGAGGGTTGGAATGAAAAACTGTTTTTT
CDR3aa: CASSGKTEGWNEKLFF

v_gene: TRBV15
abundance: .
d_gene: .
j_gene: TRBJ1-5
CDR3nt: TGTGCCACCAGCAGAGATCTGGGGCTGCCCCAGCATTTT
CDR3aa: CATSRDLGLPQHF

v_gene: TRBV2
abundance: once
d_gene: TRBD1
j_gene: TRBJ1-2
CDR3nt: TGTGCCAGCAGCTCCAGACAGGGCCTGACTTCTTATGGCTACACCTTC
CDR3aa: CASSSRQGLTSYGYTF

v_gene: TRBV7-2
abundance: .
d_gene: .
j_gene: TRBJ1-1
CDR3nt: TGTGCCAGCGGGCAGACCATGAACACTGAAGCTTTCTTT
CDR3aa: CASGQTMNTEAFF

v_gene: TRBV19
abundance: .
d_gene: TRBD1
j_gene: TRBJ1-5
CDR3nt: TGTGCCAGTAGTGTCGGGACAGGGTCCAATCAGCCCCAGCATTTT
CDR3aa: CASSVGTGSNQPQHF

v_gene: TRBV6-6
abundance: .
d_gene: TRBD1
j_gene: TRBJ1-2
CDR3nt: TGTGCCAGCAGACAGGGGGGGAACTATGGCTACACCTTC
CDR3aa: CASRQGGNYGYTF

v_gene: TRBV7-2
abundance: .
d_gene: .
j_gene: TRBJ1-1
CDR3nt: TGTGCCAGCAGCTTAGGGACTACCCAGGTGAACACTGAAGCTTTCTTT
CDR3aa: CASSLGTTQVNTEAFF

v_gene: TRBV18
abundance: .
d_gene: TRBD1
j_gene: TRBJ1-1
CDR3nt: TGTGCCGGTAGACAGGGGATGAACACTGAAGCTTTCTTT
CDR3aa: CAGRQGMNTEAFF

v_gene: TRBV5-1
abundance: .
d_gene: .
j_gene: TRBJ2-7
CDR3nt: TGCGCCAGCAGCTCCGGGATGAGACCCTACGAGCAGTACTTC
CDR3aa: CASSSGMRPYEQYF

v_gene: TRBV21-1
abundance: .
d_gene: .
j_gene: TRBJ1-5
CDR3nt: TGTGCCAGTACTAACGGTCGGGGAGCCGGGAATCAGCCCCAGCATTTT
CDR3aa: CASTNGRGAGNQPQHF

v_gene: TRBV25-1
abundance: .
d_gene: TRBD2
j_gene: TRBJ2-7
CDR3nt: TGTGCCAGCAGTGTGGGAGGGGCTCCCTACGAGCAGTACTTC
CDR3aa: CASSVGGAPYEQYF

v_gene: TRBV7-8
abundance: once
d_gene: .
j_gene: TRBJ1-1
CDR3nt: TGTGCCAGCAGACATGAGGGCACTGAAGCTTTCTTT
CDR3aa: CASRHEGTEAFF

v_gene: TRBV19
abundance: .
d_gene: TRBD1
j_gene: TRBJ1-2
CDR3nt: TGTGCCAGTAGTCCACAGACAGGGTCTGGCGGCTACACCTTC
CDR3aa: CASSPQTGSGGYTF